This TCR beta chain was documented in a study of tumor-infiltrating lymphocytes in primary liver carcinoma. Findings and limits, study-wide: Researchers report that only about 7-24% of top clones turned up in all five tumor regions. Overlap in tumor-adjacent and tumor-blood pairs fell below that of tumor region pairs.

A constant-region primer served to make TCR beta cDNA from approximately 490 ng total RNA. Construction of TCR beta libraries relied on three successive nested multiplex PCR rounds employing slightly modified ARM-PCR. The study ran its first two PCR rounds for roughly 10 cycles each, using TRBV1-TRBV30 forward primers and a C-beta reverse primer. TCRdb re-derived calls from the multiplex PCR reads in MiXCR, one entry per CDR3 protein. The sample yields 90,000 to 110,000 distinct CDR3 sequences, about four fifths seen once. As regards this clonotype: Its antigen is unknown. This may be a read error, as it is one base from a much larger clone.

The CDR3 has 14 residues. Germline V gene lookup returns CDR1 SGDLS and CDR2 YYNGEE. V lost 3 bases and J lost 12, with 18 bases in between. The study co-extracted DNA and RNA from around 20-30 mg of unsorted bulk tissue. All patients had surgically resected primary liver carcinoma. Patients had chronic HBV infection and were treatment-naive. The gene calls are TRBV9 and TRBJ1-4; no firm D call. The clonotype was recovered from a middle-aged man with primary liver carcinoma and hepatitis B virus infection. The specimen sequenced was liver tumor tissue from sampling region 3. The subset denotes: tumor region T3, left-lateral pole. This CDR3 is CASSAQMGSEQLFF. In DNA, the CDR3 is TGTGCCAGCAGCGCCCAAATGGGTAGCGAACAACTGTTTTTT.